These 14 T cell receptor beta chains share one sample of origin, sequenced in a study of blood T cell repertoires in COVID-19. Clones were sequenced by immunoSEQ multiplex PCR, and TCRdb holds only the in-frame ones, with some missing. Of around 200,000 clones listed, 70% to 90% were seen once; the top ten hold around 4.5%. The sequencing sample was made of PBMCs or T cells enriched from blood (not recorded which). Source of these receptors: a woman aged 25 to 39 who had been exposed to COVID-19.

J is TRBJ1-1 and V is TRBV7-6, with D perhaps TRBD1 (5 bases). Germline assignment: CDR1 SGHVS and CDR2 FNYEAQ. V was shortened by 2 bases and J by 0 bases, with 16 bases between the two germline ends. There are 17 residues in the CDR3. CDR3 sequence (DNA): TGTGCCAGCAGCTTATCTGCCGGGGGGGTAATGAACACTGAAGCTTTCTTT. Protein product: CASSLSAGGVMNTEAFF.

This clone was seen just once. The V call is TRBV24-1, the J call TRBJ2-3, with D hard to call. Germline CDR1 KGHDR, CDR2 SFDVKD. V was clipped by 3 bases and J by 5 bases, with 11 bases between them. The CDR3 consists of 14 residues. CDR3 nucleotides: TGTGCCACCAGTGATCCCGCGGATAGAGATACGCAGTATTTT. Translation gives CATSDPADRDTQYF.

The chain combines TRBV27 with TRBJ2-2; 8 positions agree with TRBD1. The CDR3 has 14 amino acids. Germline values: CDR1 MNHEY, CDR2 SMNVEV (reference sequence). The ends lost 6 bases at V and 2 bases at J; junction bases unmatched: 2. The CDR3 loop reads CASRQGANTGELFF. The CDR3 DNA follows: TGTGCCAGCAGGCAGGGGGCAAACACCGGGGAGCTGTTTTTT.

This chain connects TRBV24-1 to TRBJ1-1, with TRBD1 matching 8 bases. In germline, CDR1 is KGHDR, CDR2 SFDVKD. The V gene end was trimmed by 7 bases and the J gene end by 1 base; junction bases not matched to a gene: 1. The CDR3 contains 13 residues. In nucleotides, the CDR3 is TGTGCCACCAGAGGACAGGGGAACACTGAAGCTTTCTTT. Protein product: CATRGQGNTEAFF.

CDR3 nucleotides: TGTGCCAGTAGTACCAAAGGTGGGAGACGGGGCAATCAGCCCCAGCATTTT. Protein product: CASSTKGGRRGNQPQHF. The chain uses TRBV19 and TRBJ1-5, with unresolved D. This CDR3 comprises 17 residues. V was shortened by 4 bases and J by 2 bases, with 18 bases between the two germline ends. CDR1 and CDR2 (germline): LNHDA, SQIVND (reference sequence). Variable domain in full (rest from reference TRBV19 and TRBJ1-5): DGGITQSPKYLFRKEGQNVTLSCEQNLNHDAMYWYRQDPGQGLRLIYYSQIVNDFQKGDIAEGYSVSREKKESFPLTVTSAQKNPTAFYLCASSTKGGRRGNQPQHFGDGTRLSIL.

This chain links TRBV11-2 with TRBJ2-1; 7 nucleotides agree with TRBD1. From germline, CDR1 is SGHAT and CDR2 FQNNGV. The CDR3 is 19 amino acids. The V and J ends lost 1 base and 0 bases, in that order; junction bases with no gene match: 12. The DNA for the CDR3 is TGTGCCAGCAGCTTAGCACGCTCCTTTACAGGGGTCTCCTACAATGAGCAGTTCTTC. It specifies CASSLARSFTGVSYNEQFF.

The chain employs TRBV20-1 and TRBJ1-4, with D possibly being TRBD1 (6 bases). This CDR3 is built from 17 residues. Trimming took 3 bases from V and 3 from J, leaving 20 bases between them. Germline loops: CDR1 DFQATT, CDR2 SNEGSKA (reference sequence). In nucleotides, the CDR3 is TGCAGTGCTAGTCCTGTGGCAGGGGTGAGGTCTAATGAAAAACTGTTTTTT. This translates into CSASPVAGVRSNEKLFF.

This sequence joins TRBV19 and TRBJ1-5; D not resolved. CDR3 size: 16 residues. Germline CDR1 and CDR2: LNHDA and SQIVND (reference sequence). V gave up 3 bases and J gave up 0 bases, with 12 bases separating them. The CDR3 here is CASSMVAEYSNQPQHF. DNA of the CDR3: TGTGCCAGTAGTATGGTGGCCGAATATAGCAATCAGCCCCAGCATTTT.

A remark on this clone: Other DNA sequences of this sample code for an identical CDR3. This chain links TRBV18 with TRBJ1-1; possibly TRBD1 for D (5 bases). Trimming pared 1 base from V and 5 bases from J, leaving 8 bases between. This CDR3 has 13 amino acids. Germline assignment: CDR1 KGHSH and CDR2 LQKENI. The CDR3 bases are TGTGCCAGCTCACCACAGGGGAGGACTGAAGCTTTCTTT. Its protein is CASSPQGRTEAFF.

This clone was seen a few times. This chain links TRBV5-4 with TRBJ1-3; D gene uncertain. Trimming removed 0 bases from V and 0 bases from J, with 4 bases in between. CDR1 SGHNT and CDR2 YYREEE come from the germline V gene (reference sequence). The CDR3 runs to 14 residues. CDR3 region: CASSLDSSGNTIYF. The CDR3 DNA is TGTGCCAGCAGCTTGGATAGCTCTGGAAACACCATATATTTT.

This rearrangement joins TRBV11-3 to TRBJ1-1; D not certain. Trimming pared 5 bases from V and 0 bases from J, leaving 10 bases between. The CDR3 spans 14 residues. Germline values: CDR1 SGHNT, CDR2 YENEEA. The CDR3 region is CASSPTTMNTEAFF. In DNA form, the CDR3 reads TGTGCCAGCAGCCCGACTACCATGAACACTGAAGCTTTCTTT.

The V gene is TRBV7-6, the J gene TRBJ2-7, with 10 bases aligning to TRBD1. The CDR3 is made up of 15 amino acids. V shed 0 bases, J shed 5 bases, and the junction held 4 bases outside the gene matches. Per the germline V gene, CDR1 is SGHVS and CDR2 is FNYEAQ. Here the CDR3 reads CASSLAGTGEHEQYF. CDR3 sequence (DNA): TGTGCCAGCAGCTTAGCCGGGACAGGGGAACACGAGCAGTACTTC. Drawing the rest from reference TRBV7-6 and TRBJ2-7, the complete variable domain is GAGVSQSPRYKVTKRGQDVALRCDPISGHVSLYWYRQALGQGPEFLTYFNYEAQQDKSGLPNDRFSAERPEGSISTLTIQRTEQRDSAMYRCASSLAGTGEHEQYFGPGTRLTVT.

The chain has TRBV19 and TRBJ2-2; 12 positions agree with TRBD2. V lost 3 bases to trimming and J lost 7 bases; unmatched junction nucleotides: 6. Germline CDR1 reads LNHDA; CDR2 reads SQIVND (reference sequence). This CDR3 contains 16 residues. As DNA, the CDR3 is TGTGCCAGTAGTATTCGTCTAGCGGGGGGGATCGGGGAGCTGTTTTTT. As protein: CASSIRLAGGIGELFF. Full variable domain (rest looked up from reference TRBV19 and TRBJ2-2): DGGITQSPKYLFRKEGQNVTLSCEQNLNHDAMYWYRQDPGQGLRLIYYSQIVNDFQKGDIAEGYSVSREKKESFPLTVTSAQKNPTAFYLCASSIRLAGGIGELFFGEGSRLTVL.

This chain joins TRBV19 and TRBJ1-1, with 10 bases fitting TRBD1. This CDR3 is 15 amino acids long. J was trimmed by 1 base and V by 4 bases; bases with no gene match: 3. Germline loops: CDR1 LNHDA, CDR2 SQIVND (reference sequence). DNA for the CDR3: TGTGCCAGTAGTACCCGACAGGGGGCGAACACTGAAGCTTTCTTT. Its protein is CASSTRQGANTEAFF. Drawing the rest from reference TRBV19 and TRBJ1-1, the complete variable domain is DGGITQSPKYLFRKEGQNVTLSCEQNLNHDAMYWYRQDPGQGLRLIYYSQIVNDFQKGDIAEGYSVSREKKESFPLTVTSAQKNPTAFYLCASSTRQGANTEAFFGQGTRLTVV.